This paragraph covers one TCR beta chain sequence. Antigen: not known. J was trimmed by 8 bases and V by 3 bases; bases with no gene match: 7. Per the germline V gene, CDR1 is SGDLS and CDR2 is YYNGEE. The CDR3 is made up of 13 amino acids. The sample originates from a study of post-analysis software for immune sequencing data. Study-wide background: The disease courses covered relapsing-remitting, secondary progressive and progressive-relapsing multiple sclerosis. Study-wide points: There was significantly lower normalized Chao1 diversity in multiple sclerosis patients than in controls. By F measure, samples from a shared preparation batch strongly co-clustered. In patients, TRBV5-6, TRBV5-1 and TRBV20-1 belonged to five TRBV segments found more frequently than in controls.

Incorporated into the TCR beta cDNA libraries were unique molecular identifiers, which served to reduce PCR and sequencing biases. In TCRdb, the PCR reads were re-called with MiXCR into one record per CDR3 protein. In the table there are roughly 650,000 distinct CDR3 sequences, roughly three fifths of which are singletons. This clonotype was sampled from a girl aged 2 to 9 with multiple sclerosis. Material: blood. The genes are TRBV9 and TRBJ1-2, with 7 bases aligning to TRBD1. The CDR3 here is CASSGDRAAGYTF. The CDR3 DNA sequence: TGTGCCAGCAGCGGAGACAGGGCGGCGGGCTACACCTTC.